This T cell receptor (beta chain) was sequenced in a study of control samples from healthy donors and cancer patients. The method was immunoSEQ multiplex PCR; TCRdb's version includes in-frame clones alone and lacks a portion of them. The sample consists of about 410,000 clones, 80% to 95% of them appearing once. The CDR3 sequence is 19 residues long. The clonotype originates from a man aged 40-55 years with head and neck cancer. V gene TRBV21-1 combines with J gene TRBJ1-5; TRBD1, the table's D call, lacks a check against the DNA. TRBV21-1 is an annotated pseudogene. Specimen: PBMCs. CDR3 in amino acids: CASSSRTGAEPTSNQPQHF. CDR3 coding DNA: TGTGCCAGCAGCAGCCGGACAGGCGCTGAACCGACTAGCAATCAGCCCCAGCATTTT.